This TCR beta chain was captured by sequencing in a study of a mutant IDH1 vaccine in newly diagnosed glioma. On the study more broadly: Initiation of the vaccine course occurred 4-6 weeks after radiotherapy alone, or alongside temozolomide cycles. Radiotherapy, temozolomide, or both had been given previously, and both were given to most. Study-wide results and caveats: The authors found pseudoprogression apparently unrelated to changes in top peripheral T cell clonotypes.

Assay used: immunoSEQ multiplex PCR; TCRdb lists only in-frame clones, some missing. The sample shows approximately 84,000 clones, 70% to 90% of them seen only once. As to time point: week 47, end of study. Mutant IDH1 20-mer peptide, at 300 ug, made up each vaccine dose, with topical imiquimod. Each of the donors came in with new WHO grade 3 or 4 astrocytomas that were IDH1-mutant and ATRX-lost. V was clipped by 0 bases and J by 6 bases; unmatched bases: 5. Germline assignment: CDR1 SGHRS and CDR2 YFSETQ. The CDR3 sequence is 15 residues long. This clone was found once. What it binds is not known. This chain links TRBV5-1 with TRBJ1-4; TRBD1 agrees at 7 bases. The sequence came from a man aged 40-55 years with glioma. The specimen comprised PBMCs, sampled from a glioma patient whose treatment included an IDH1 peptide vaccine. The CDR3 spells CASSLETGNHEKLFF. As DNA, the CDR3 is TGCGCCAGCAGCTTGGAGACAGGGAATCATGAAAAACTGTTTTTT.